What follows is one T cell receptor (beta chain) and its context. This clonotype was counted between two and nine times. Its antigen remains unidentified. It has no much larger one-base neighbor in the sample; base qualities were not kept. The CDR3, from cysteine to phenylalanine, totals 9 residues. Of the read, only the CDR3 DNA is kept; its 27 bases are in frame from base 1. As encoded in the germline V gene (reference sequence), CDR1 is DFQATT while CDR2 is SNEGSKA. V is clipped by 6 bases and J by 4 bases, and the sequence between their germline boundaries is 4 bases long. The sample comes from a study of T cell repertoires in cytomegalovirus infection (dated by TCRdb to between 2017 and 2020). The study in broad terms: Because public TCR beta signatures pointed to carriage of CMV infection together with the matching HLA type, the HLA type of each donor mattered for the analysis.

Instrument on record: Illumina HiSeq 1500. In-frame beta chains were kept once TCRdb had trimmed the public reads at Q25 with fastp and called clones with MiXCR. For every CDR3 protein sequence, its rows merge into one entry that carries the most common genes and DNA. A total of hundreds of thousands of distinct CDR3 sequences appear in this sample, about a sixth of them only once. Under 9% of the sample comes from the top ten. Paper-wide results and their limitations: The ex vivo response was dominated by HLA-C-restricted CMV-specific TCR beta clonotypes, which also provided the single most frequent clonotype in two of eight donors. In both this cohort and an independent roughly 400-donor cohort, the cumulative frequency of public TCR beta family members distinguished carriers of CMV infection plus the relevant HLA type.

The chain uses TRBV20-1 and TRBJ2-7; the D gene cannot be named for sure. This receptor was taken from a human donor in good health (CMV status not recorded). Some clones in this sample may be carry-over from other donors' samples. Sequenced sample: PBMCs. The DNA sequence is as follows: TGCAGTGCCAGTTACGAGCAGTACTTC. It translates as CSASYEQYF.